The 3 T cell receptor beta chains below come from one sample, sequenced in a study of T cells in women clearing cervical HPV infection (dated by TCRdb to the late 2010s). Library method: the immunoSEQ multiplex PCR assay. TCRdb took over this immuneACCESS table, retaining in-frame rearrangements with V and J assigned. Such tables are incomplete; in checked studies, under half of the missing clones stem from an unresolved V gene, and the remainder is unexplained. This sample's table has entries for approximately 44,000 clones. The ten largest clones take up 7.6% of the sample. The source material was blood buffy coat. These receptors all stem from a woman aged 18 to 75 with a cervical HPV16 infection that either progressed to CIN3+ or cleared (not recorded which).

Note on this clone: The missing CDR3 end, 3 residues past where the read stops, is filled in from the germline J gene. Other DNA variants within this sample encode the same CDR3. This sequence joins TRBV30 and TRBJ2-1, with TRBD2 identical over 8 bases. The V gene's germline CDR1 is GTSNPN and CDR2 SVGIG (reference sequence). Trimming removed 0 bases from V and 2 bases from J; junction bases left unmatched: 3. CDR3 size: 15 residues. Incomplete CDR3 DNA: TGTGCCTGGAGTGTGCCCGGGGGGGCCTACAATGAG. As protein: CAWSVPGGAYNE. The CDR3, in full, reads CAWSVPGGAYNEQFF.

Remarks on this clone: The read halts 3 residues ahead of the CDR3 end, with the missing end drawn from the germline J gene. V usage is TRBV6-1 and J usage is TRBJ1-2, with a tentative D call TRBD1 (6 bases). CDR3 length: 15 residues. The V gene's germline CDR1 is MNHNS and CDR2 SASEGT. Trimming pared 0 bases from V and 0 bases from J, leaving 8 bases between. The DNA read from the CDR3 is TGTGCCAGCAGTGAAGCAAACAGGGCTAACTATGGC. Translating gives CASSEANRANYG. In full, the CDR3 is CASSEANRANYGYTF.

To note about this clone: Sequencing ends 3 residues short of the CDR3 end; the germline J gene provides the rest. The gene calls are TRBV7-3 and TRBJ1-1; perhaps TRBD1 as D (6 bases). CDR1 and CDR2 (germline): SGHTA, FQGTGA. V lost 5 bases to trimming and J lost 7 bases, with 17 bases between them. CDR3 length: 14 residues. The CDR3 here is CASSPTTGGHEAFF. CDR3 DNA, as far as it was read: TGTGCCAGCAGCCCGACGACAGGAGGTCATGAA.